A selection of T cell receptor beta chains follows, all from one sample in a study of T cell responses to AZD1222 COVID-19 vaccine. This table comes from immunoSEQ multiplex PCR, and its TCRdb copy is limited to in-frame clones, with some not included. This table holds over 60,000 clones, roughly 84% found once. The sequenced sample was peripheral blood, obtained on day 0 of AZD1222 vaccination. The receptors shown here come from an adult in good health. Each CDR3 is given with its conserved first and last residue. A D gene is named only where the DNA matches it firmly. Size is omitted from some rows. Given values are once, few, many or a class for expanded clones.

>.|TRBV6-6|TRBJ1-5|.|15
CASSSLQAGNQPQHF
TGTGCCAGCAGTTCCCTCCAAGCTGGCAATCAGCCCCAGCATTTT
>.|TRBV19|TRBJ1-6|.|14
CASRNRGSTSPLHF
TGTGCCAGTAGAAATCGGGGTAGCACCTCACCCCTCCACTTT
>few|TRBV12-3/TRBV12-4|TRBJ2-7|.|11
CASSFGYEQYF
TGTGCCAGCAGTTTCGGGTACGAGCAGTACTTC
>.|TRBV5-1|TRBJ2-7|TRBD1|14
CASSPIQGASEQYF
TGCGCCAGCAGCCCGATACAGGGGGCGAGCGAGCAGTACTTC
>.|TRBV5-1|TRBJ2-3|.|15
CASSLDSVSTDTQYF
TGCGCCAGCAGCTTGGACAGTGTCAGCACAGATACGCAGTATTTT
>.|TRBV30|TRBJ1-1|.|12
CAWNEENTEAFF
TGTGCCTGGAACGAGGAGAACACTGAAGCTTTCTTT
>.|TRBV11-2|TRBJ2-7|.|15
CASSLDVGSSYEQYF
TGTGCCAGCAGCTTAGATGTAGGAAGTTCCTACGAGCAGTACTTC
>.|TRBV19|TRBJ1-3|.|14
CASIPGASGNTIYF
TGTGCCAGTATCCCAGGGGCCTCTGGAAACACCATATATTTT
>once|TRBV19|TRBJ1-1|.|14
CASRLPRGNTEAFF
TGTGCCAGTAGACTTCCCAGGGGGAACACTGAAGCTTTCTTT
>.|TRBV5-4|TRBJ1-2|TRBD1|15
CASSSEGQLRYGYTF
TGTGCCAGCAGCTCCGAGGGACAGTTGAGATATGGCTACACCTTC
>.|TRBV3-1/TRBV3-2|TRBJ2-7|TRBD2|15
CASSYLAGGRNEQYF
TGTGCCAGCAGCTACTTAGCGGGGGGGCGTAACGAGCAGTACTTC
>.|TRBV29-1|TRBJ1-3|TRBD1|14
CSVGQGGAGNTIYF
TGCAGCGTCGGACAGGGAGGCGCTGGAAACACCATATATTTT
>.|TRBV24-1|TRBJ1-5|.|12
CATSVEGQPQHF
TGTGCCACCAGTGTGGAGGGTCAGCCCCAGCATTTT